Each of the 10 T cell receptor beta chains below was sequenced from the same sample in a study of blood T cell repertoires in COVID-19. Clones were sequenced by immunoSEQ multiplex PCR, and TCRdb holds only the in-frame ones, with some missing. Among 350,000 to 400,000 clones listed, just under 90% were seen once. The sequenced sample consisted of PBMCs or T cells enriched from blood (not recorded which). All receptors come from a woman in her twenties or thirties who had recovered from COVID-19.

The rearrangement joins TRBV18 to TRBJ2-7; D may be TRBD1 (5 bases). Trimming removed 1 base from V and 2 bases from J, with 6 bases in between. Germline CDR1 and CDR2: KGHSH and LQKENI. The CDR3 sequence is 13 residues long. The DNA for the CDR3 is TGTGCCAGCTCACCACAGGGGACCTACGAGCAGTACTTC. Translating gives CASSPQGTYEQYF.

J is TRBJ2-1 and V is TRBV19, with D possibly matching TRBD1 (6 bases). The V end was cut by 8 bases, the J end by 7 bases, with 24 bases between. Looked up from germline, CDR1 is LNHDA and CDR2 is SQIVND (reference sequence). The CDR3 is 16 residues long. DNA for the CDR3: TGTGCCAGTCTGCCTTACCCAGGGGATAGGATGAATGAGCAGTTCTTC. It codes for CASLPYPGDRMNEQFF.

In DNA form, the CDR3 reads TGTGCCAGCAGCTTCGGCAGGGGGAAGCCAAATGGCTACACCTTC. It codes for CASSFGRGKPNGYTF. The chain uses TRBV5-4 and TRBJ1-2, with TRBD1 matching over 7 bases. Trimming removed 2 bases from V and 6 bases from J; junction bases left unmatched: 10. The germline V gene encodes CDR1 SGHNT and CDR2 YYREEE (reference sequence). The CDR3 contains 15 residues.

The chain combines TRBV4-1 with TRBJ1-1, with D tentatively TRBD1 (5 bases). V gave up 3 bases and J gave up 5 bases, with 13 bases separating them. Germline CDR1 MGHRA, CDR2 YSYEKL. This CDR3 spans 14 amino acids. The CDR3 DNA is TGCGCCAGCAGCCAGGGAGGGGAGGGAACTGAAGCTTTCTTT. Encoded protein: CASSQGGEGTEAFF.

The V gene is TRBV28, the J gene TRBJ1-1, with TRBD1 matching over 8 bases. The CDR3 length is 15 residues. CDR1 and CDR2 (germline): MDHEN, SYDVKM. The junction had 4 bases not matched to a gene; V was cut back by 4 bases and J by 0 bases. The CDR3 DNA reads TGTGCCAGCAGTTCGGCAGGGGGCTTGAACACTGAAGCTTTCTTT. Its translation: CASSSAGGLNTEAFF.

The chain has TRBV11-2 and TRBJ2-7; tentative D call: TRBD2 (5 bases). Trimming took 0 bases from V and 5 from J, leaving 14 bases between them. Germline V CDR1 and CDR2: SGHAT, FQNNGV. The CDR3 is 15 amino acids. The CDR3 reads CASSLDGVPSHEQYF. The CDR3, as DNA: TGTGCCAGCAGCTTAGACGGGGTACCTAGCCACGAGCAGTACTTC.

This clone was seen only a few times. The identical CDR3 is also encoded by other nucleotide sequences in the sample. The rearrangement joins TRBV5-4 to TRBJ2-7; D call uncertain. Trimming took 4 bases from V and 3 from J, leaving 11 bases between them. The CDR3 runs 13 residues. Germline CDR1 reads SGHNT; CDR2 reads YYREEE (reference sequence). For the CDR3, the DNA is TGTGCCAGCAGCCTTGTGGGCGTCTACGAGCAGTACTTC. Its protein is CASSLVGVYEQYF.

The CDR3 DNA follows: TGTGCCAGCAGCCAGGGGGCGGGCAATCAGCCCCAGCATTTT. Protein: CASSQGAGNQPQHF. The chain links TRBV5-6 to TRBJ1-5, with 8 bases lining up with TRBD1. V trimming: 4 bases; J trimming: 2 bases; junction bases outside the gene matches: 2. CDR3 length: 14 residues. CDR1 SGHDT and CDR2 YYEEEE come from the germline V gene.

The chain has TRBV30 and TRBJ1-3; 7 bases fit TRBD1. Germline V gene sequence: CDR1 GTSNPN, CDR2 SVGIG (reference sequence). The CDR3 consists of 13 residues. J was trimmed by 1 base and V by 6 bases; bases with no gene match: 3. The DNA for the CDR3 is TGTGCCTGCAACAGGGGATCTGGAAACACCATATATTTT. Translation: CACNRGSGNTIYF. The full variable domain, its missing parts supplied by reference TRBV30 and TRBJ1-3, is SQTIHQWPATLVQPVGSPLSLECTVEGTSNPNLYWYRQAAGRGLQLLFYSVGIGQISSEVPQNLSASRPQDRQFILSSKKLLLSDSGFYLCACNRGSGNTIYFGEGSWLTVV.

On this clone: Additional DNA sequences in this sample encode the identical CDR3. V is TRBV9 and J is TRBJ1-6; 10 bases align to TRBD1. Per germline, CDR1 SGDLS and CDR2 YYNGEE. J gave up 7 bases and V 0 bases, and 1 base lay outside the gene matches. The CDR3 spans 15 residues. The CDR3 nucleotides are TGTGCCAGCAGCGTAGGGACAGGGGGAAATTCACCCCTCCACTTT. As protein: CASSVGTGGNSPLHF.